The 4 T cell receptor beta chains listed next were all sequenced from one sample in a study of T cell clonality in common variable immunodeficiency. The repertoire was sequenced with immunoSEQ multiplex PCR; TCRdb's copy has only in-frame clones and lacks some. The sample presents 50,000 or so clones, none singletons. The specimen sequenced was peripheral blood mononuclear cells. These receptor sequences come from a person aged 18 to 70 in good health.

This clone was detected many times. The read stops 3 residues short of the end of the CDR3; the missing end is completed from the germline J gene. V usage is TRBV7-6 and J usage is TRBJ2-3; 9 positions agree with TRBD2. Germline loops: CDR1 SGHVS, CDR2 FNYEAQ. The CDR3 is 15 amino acids. With 2 bases clipped from V and 6 bases from J, the junction kept 6 bases outside the gene matches. CDR3 DNA, as far as it was read: TGTGCCAGCAGCTTATCGCGGGGGGGCCGGGATACG. Amino acids: CASSLSRGGRDT. The full CDR3 protein is CASSLSRGGRDTQYF.

The sample holds many counts of this clone. From the germline J gene comes the end of the CDR3, since the read stops 3 residues before it. This sequence joins TRBV11-2 and TRBJ2-3, with a weak D call TRBD2 (5 bases). Deletions cut 6 bases from V and 4 bases from J, with 17 bases between. In germline, CDR1 is SGHAT, CDR2 FQNNGV. This CDR3 contains 15 residues. CDR3: CASSLRGSLPDTQYF. The sequenced part of the CDR3 DNA is TGTGCCAGCAGTCTCCGGGGTTCCTTACCAGATACG.

There are many counts of this clone. The observed sequence ends 3 residues before the CDR3 terminus, with the missing tail filled in from the germline J gene. The chain uses TRBV5-4 and TRBJ2-5, with TRBD1 matching over 7 bases. Germline CDR1 is SGHNT and CDR2 is YYREEE (reference sequence). With V trimmed by 3 bases and J by 5 bases, 13 bases remained unmatched. The CDR3 runs 16 residues. Partial CDR3 DNA: TGTGCCAGCAGCTCATACACACAGGGGAAAAAGGAGACC. It encodes CASSSYTQGKKET. The whole CDR3 sequence reads CASSSYTQGKKETQYF.

The sample holds many counts of this clone. The CDR3 is cut off 3 residues early in the read; its end comes from the germline J gene. The chain couples TRBV10-3 to TRBJ2-5, with a weak D call TRBD2 (5 bases). This CDR3 region has 15 residues. Trimming removed 2 bases at V and 5 bases at J, with 15 bases between. In germline, CDR1 is ENHRY, CDR2 SYGVKD. CDR3 residues: CAISEVSVLWETQYF. The part of the CDR3 DNA that was read is TGTGCCATCAGTGAGGTTAGCGTCCTTTGGGAGACC.